This entry is about one T cell receptor beta chain. This receptor's antigen is unknown. No much larger clone is present one base from it, and per-base qualities are unavailable. Donors were healthy HIV-negative adults with no recently reported acute infections or vaccinations. Every donor was a Caucasian adult living in Nashville, Tennessee, USA. CD4+ T cells were enriched by magnetic negative selection, after which naive cells were positively selected on CD45RA and the negative fraction was taken as the memory subset. Blood was obtained by leukapheresis, after which PBMCs were separated by Ficoll-Histopaque density gradient centrifugation and cryopreserved in liquid nitrogen vapor phase. Purity and quantity of every magnetically sorted T cell population were checked by analytical flow cytometry. Each sorted fraction had its genomic DNA isolated and then quantified by UV absorbance on a Nanodrop 2000c.

This sample was taken from a study of shared clonotypes between healthy human individuals (TCRdb year 2020). For the study in its entirety: A few men and a couple of women, aged 18 to 49 years, made up the cohort. Each donor's leukapheresis produced roughly between about 0.8 and 8.9 billion PBMCs. For each donor, CD4 naive and CD4 memory were each run on three plates, CD8 naive on two plates, and CD8 memory on one plate. To estimate repertoire size and how much clonotypes are shared between individuals, the study performed deep sequencing of blood TCR repertoires from roughly five healthy adults. Libraries were prepared and TCR repertoires were sequenced by different laboratories using diverse techniques, in order to increase sequencing depth and limit assay-specific biases.

Overall results and qualifications from the work: Based on pairwise subsampling, the degree of clonotype sharing among donors was expected to be affected by sequencing depth. Sampling was restricted to blood, and TCR repertoires in tissues likely differ from the TCR repertoires found in blood. Across a few donors, about 5% of naive CD4, 3% to 4% of naive CD8, under 2.5% of memory CD4, and approximately 0.42% of memory CD8 clonotypes were shared. The genetic and exposure-history diversity represented was limited by the small number of donors. Naive subsets generally had larger estimated clonotype richness than memory subsets. Even with the large sequencing depth, rarefaction of the sorted-subset datasets indicated that sequencing was incomplete. Higher generation probabilities were observed for clonotypes shared by all four sorted-subset donors than for non-shared clonotypes.

Using the deep immunoSEQ assay, multiplex PCR amplified TCR CDR3 regions from genomic DNA. For each cell subset, the extracted genomic DNA was distributed evenly across all wells of several immunoSEQ 96-well plates, and each plate served as one replicate. For sorted subsets, about 200 ng genomic DNA, equal to tens of thousands of T cell genomes, was loaded into each replicate PCR. The purified libraries were quantified using a Qubit 3.0 fluorometer, sized with a Bioanalyzer 2100, and then quantified again using the KAPA Library Quantification kit. A separate single-read 150-cycle Illumina NextSeq 550 flow cell was used to sequence each immunoSEQ 96-well plate. The study's own analysis went as follows. Because the immunoSEQ output included only junctional sequences and no quality scores, the filtering could not be the same as the filtering used for full-length reads. Sequences were annotated with PyIR, a Python wrapper for IgBLAST v1.9, and V/J genes and CDR3 were assigned using IMGT germline references. Any read was removed if the V/J assignment was weak (E-value above 1e-6), the CDR3 was missing, or the read contained stop codons, out-of-frame junctions, or ambiguous translated residues. V3J clonotypes were defined as sequences sharing the same inferred V gene, J gene, and CDR3 amino acid sequence. Percentage overlap between repertoires was calculated by dividing the number of shared unique clonotypes by the size of the smaller repertoire. Richness of each repertoire was evaluated using RTK rarefaction, the Chao1 estimator, and Recon v2.1 estimates of unobserved clonotypes. OLGA was used to compute generation probabilities for all TCRbeta clonotypes that the gDNA method yielded from a handful of donors. This is the immuneACCESS table as TCRdb keeps it, with only in-frame sequences that have V and J called. A part of the clones is gone; compared with another copy, unresolved V genes explain less than half, and the rest is unexplained. The DNA gave D and trimming, while V, J and clone size come from that table. Across this sample there are about 1.1 million clones, with 70% to 80% seen only once. Around 0.6% of the sample belongs to the ten largest clones.

The sample was memory CD4+ T cells from PBMCs. In the paper's terms, the cell subset or site label means: CD45RA-negative fraction. This TCR was sampled from a man between 18 and 29 years old in good health. Some clones in this sample may be carry-over from other donors' samples.

The CDR3 amino acid sequence is: CASSSTGGSNEQYF. The DNA reads TGTGCCAGCAGCTCCACCGGAGGTAGTAACGAGCAGTACTTC. The rearranged chain carries TRBV5-4 and TRBJ2-7; D gene: possibly TRBD2, on 5 matching bases. V is clipped by 3 bases and J by 5 bases, and the sequence between their germline boundaries is 15 bases long. The CDR3 contains 14 residues, cysteine and phenylalanine counted. Just CDR3 DNA is preserved here, 42 bases in frame from base 1. CDR1 and CDR2, per the germline V gene (reference sequence), are SGHNT and YYREEE.